One and the same sample provided the 24 T cell receptor beta chains below, sequenced in a study of OX40 agonist ivuxolimab in advanced cancers. This table comes from immunoSEQ multiplex PCR, and its TCRdb copy is limited to in-frame clones, with some not included. The sample records about 64,000 clones, 85% to 95% being singletons. The source was CD4+ or CD8+ T cells sorted from blood, collected in a trial of the OX40 agonist ivuxolimab. These receptors were obtained from an adult with an advanced solid tumor such as melanoma, head and neck, liver or kidney cancer.

This clone was found once. Additional DNA sequences in this sample encode the identical CDR3. The rearrangement uses TRBV6-5 and TRBJ1-2; the D is unclear. This CDR3 is 15 amino acids long. The V and J ends lost 2 bases and 6 bases respectively, with 16 bases between them. Germline V lookup: CDR1 MNHEY, CDR2 SVGAGI. CDR3 residues: CASSYQRGRANGYTF. CDR3 bases: TGTGCCAGCAGTTACCAGAGAGGGAGGGCGAATGGCTACACCTTC.

This chain uses TRBV27 with TRBJ2-3, with no clear D. The V end was cut by 7 bases, the J end by 1 base, with 9 bases between. This CDR3 is 13 amino acids long. The germline V gene has CDR1 MNHEY and CDR2 SMNVEV (reference sequence). The CDR3 nucleotides are TGTGCCAGCAAAAGCTTCGGCACAGATACGCAGTATTTT. Protein sequence: CASKSFGTDTQYF.

The sample holds one count of this clone. This chain uses TRBV7-2 with TRBJ1-3; the D is unclear. Germline V gene lookup returns CDR1 SGHTA and CDR2 FQGNSA. The CDR3 loop spans 14 amino acids. V was cut by 1 base and J by 1 base, with 5 bases left in between. CDR3 region: CASSLGDSGNTIYF. For the CDR3, the DNA is TGTGCCAGCAGCTTAGGAGATTCTGGAAACACCATATATTTT.

CDR3 in DNA: TGTGCCAGCAGCTTACAGGGGCGAATAGAAGATACGCAGTATTTT. It encodes CASSLQGRIEDTQYF. The chain is built from TRBV7-9 and TRBJ2-3, with D tentatively TRBD1 (6 bases). Trimming took 2 bases from V and 5 from J, leaving 14 bases between them. Germline V gene sequence: CDR1 SEHNR, CDR2 FQNEAQ (reference sequence). CDR3 length: 15 amino acids.

The CDR3 nucleotides read TGTGCCAGCAGCTCCCGGACAGGGGCTGGGGGGGCTTTCTTT. Translated: CASSSRTGAGGAFF. The chain is built from TRBV5-8 and TRBJ1-1, with 9 bases fitting TRBD1. Germline-derived CDR1 and CDR2 are SGHTS and YDEGEE. The CDR3 runs to 14 residues. V shed 3 bases, J shed 11 bases, and the junction held 11 bases outside the gene matches. The full variable domain, rest sourced from reference TRBV5-8 and TRBJ1-1, is EAGVTQSPTHLIKTRGQQATLRCSPISGHTSVYWYQQALGLGLQFLLWYDEGEERNRGNFPPRFSGRQFPNYSSELNVNALELEDSALYLCASSSRTGAGGAFFGQGTRLTVV.

The CDR3 DNA follows: TGTGCCAGCAGCTTGGGGACAGAACAGTTCTTC. This encodes CASSLGTEQFF. V and J are TRBV5-4 and TRBJ2-1, with a weak D call TRBD1 (6 bases). This CDR3 region has 11 residues. V shed 0 bases and J shed 13 bases, with 8 bases lying between them. Germline CDR1 is SGHNT and CDR2 is YYREEE (reference sequence).

This chain connects TRBV6-5 to TRBJ1-2, with 7 bases aligning to TRBD1. This CDR3 is 15 amino acids long. The germline CDR1 and CDR2 sequences are MNHEY and SVGAGI. V lost 4 bases to trimming and J lost 5 bases; unmatched junction nucleotides: 10. The CDR3 DNA is TGTGCCAGCAGTTCCGCGGACAGGTGGAATTATGGCTACACCTTC. Its translation: CASSSADRWNYGYTF.

The chain is built from TRBV7-2 and TRBJ2-7; no reliable D call. In germline, CDR1 is SGHTA, CDR2 FQGNSA. The CDR3 is 13 residues long. With 6 bases removed from V and 0 bases from J, the gap between germline ends came to 9 bases. The CDR3: CASRGASSYEQYF. CDR3 sequence (DNA): TGTGCCAGCAGGGGCGCTTCCTCCTACGAGCAGTACTTC.

The chain employs TRBV11-2 and TRBJ2-5; 9 positions match TRBD2. The length of the CDR3 is 16 residues. V gave up 3 bases and J gave up 4 bases; unmatched junction bases: 9. Germline-derived CDR1 and CDR2 are SGHAT and FQNNGV. CDR3 protein: CASSFVSGSTSETQYF. For the CDR3, the DNA is TGTGCCAGCAGCTTTGTTAGCGGGAGCACCTCAGAGACCCAGTACTTC.

This rearrangement joins TRBV5-1 to TRBJ2-7; 10 bases fit TRBD2. This CDR3 contains 15 residues. V was clipped by 4 bases and J by 2 bases; unmatched bases: 6. From germline, CDR1 is SGHRS and CDR2 YFSETQ. The CDR3 here is CASSTLAGGTYEQYF. The CDR3 DNA reads as TGCGCCAGCAGCACCTTAGCGGGAGGTACCTACGAGCAGTACTTC.

The J gene is TRBJ2-2, the V gene TRBV2, with 9 positions matching TRBD2. Germline-derived CDR1 and CDR2 are SNHLY and FYNNEI. This CDR3 region has 17 residues. Trimming removed 0 bases from V and 1 base from J; junction bases left unmatched: 3. CDR3 amino acids: CASSEAGTSWNTGELFF. In DNA form, the CDR3 reads TGTGCCAGCAGTGAAGCAGGGACTAGCTGGAACACCGGGGAGCTGTTTTTT.

CDR3 sequence (DNA): TGTGCCAGCTCACCAGCCCGCCCGGGACTAGCGGGCTACGAGCAGTACTTC. This sequence encodes CASSPARPGLAGYEQYF. J is TRBJ2-7 and V is TRBV18, with TRBD2 identical over 12 bases. CDR1 is KGHSH and CDR2 is LQKENI in the germline V gene. The CDR3 totals 17 residues. V shed 2 bases and J 3 bases; nucleotides not matched to a gene: 8.

The V and J genes are TRBV7-2 and TRBJ1-3, with a tentative D call TRBD1 (5 bases). The germline gives CDR1 SGHTA, CDR2 FQGNSA. This CDR3 region has 14 residues. Trimming left V 6 bases short and J 0 bases short, with 9 bases between. CDR3 amino acids: CASRPGNSGNTIYF. CDR3 DNA sequence: TGTGCCAGCAGGCCAGGGAACTCTGGAAACACCATATATTTT.

Regarding this clone: A read error may account for a junction end that differs from germline. The V gene is TRBV15, the J gene TRBJ1-2; D may be TRBD1 (5 bases). This CDR3 region has 15 residues. The germline gives CDR1 LNHNV, CDR2 YYDKDF (reference sequence). The CDR3 coding sequence is TGTGCCACCAGCAGAGATTACCAGGGCAGGGCGATTCGGGCCTTC. It specifies CATSRDYQGRAIRAF.

J is TRBJ1-1 and V is TRBV19; D gene ambiguous. Trimming took off 4 bases at V and 8 bases at J, with 8 bases between the two ends. The length of the CDR3 is 11 residues. Per the germline V gene, CDR1 is LNHDA and CDR2 is SQIVND (reference sequence). CDR3 in amino acids: CASSTTAEAFF. In DNA form, the CDR3 reads TGTGCCAGTAGTACAACAGCGGAAGCTTTCTTT.

The chain recombines TRBV28 with TRBJ2-3, with 7 bases matching TRBD2. Losses at the gene ends were 1 base for V and 3 bases for J; bases not matched to a gene: 4. The CDR3 contains 15 residues. CDR1 MDHEN and CDR2 SYDVKM come from the germline V gene. CDR3 DNA sequence: TGTGCCAGCAGTTTATTATCTAGCGGTACAGATACGCAGTATTTT. Translating gives CASSLLSSGTDTQYF.

The chain carries TRBV29-1 and TRBJ1-5; weak D call: TRBD1 (5 bases). V was cut by 4 bases and J by 1 base, with 8 bases left in between. CDR1 is SQVTM and CDR2 is ANQGSEA in the germline V gene. The CDR3 spans 13 residues. CDR3 loop: CSVGQTSNQPQHF. DNA for the CDR3: TGCAGCGTTGGACAGACGAGCAATCAGCCCCAGCATTTT.

This clone turned up a few times. The rearrangement uses TRBV11-2 and TRBJ2-3; D gene unclear. The germline CDR1 and CDR2 sequences are SGHAT and FQNNGV. The CDR3 spans 14 residues. V was clipped by 5 bases and J by 3 bases, with 12 bases between them. In DNA form, the CDR3 reads TGTGCCAGCAGCCCCCCAGAATTTACAGATACGCAGTATTTT. Translation: CASSPPEFTDTQYF.

V gene TRBV7-2 combines with J gene TRBJ2-5; D not certain. This CDR3 has 15 amino acids. V lost 1 base to trimming and J lost 3 bases, with 12 bases between them. The V gene's germline CDR1 is SGHTA and CDR2 FQGNSA. The CDR3 reads CASSLEAGLEETQYF. CDR3 coding DNA: TGTGCCAGCAGCTTAGAGGCAGGATTAGAAGAGACCCAGTACTTC.

The chain carries TRBV30 and TRBJ1-1; TRBD1 aligns across 7 bases. CDR3 length equals 15 residues. CDR1 is GTSNPN and CDR2 is SVGIG in the germline V gene (reference sequence). V lost 0 bases and J lost 3; bases outside the gene matches: 7. CDR3 protein: CAWSVKGGSYTEAFF. DNA for the CDR3: TGTGCCTGGAGTGTAAAAGGGGGCAGTTACACTGAAGCTTTCTTT.

The rearrangement joins TRBV6-1 to TRBJ2-7; D may be TRBD1 or TRBD2 (6 bases each). V was trimmed by 7 bases and J by 6 bases, leaving 13 bases between them. Germline V gene sequence: CDR1 MNHNS, CDR2 SASEGT. The CDR3 extends over 12 amino acids. The CDR3 coding sequence is TGTGCCAGCACCGGGGGCCGTGTCGAGCAGTACTTC. Its translation is CASTGGRVEQYF.

This rearrangement joins TRBV6-1 to TRBJ2-5, with 9 bases that match TRBD1. The CDR3 length is 14 residues. Germline V gene lookup returns CDR1 MNHNS and CDR2 SASEGT. Trimming at V came to 8 bases and at J to 4 bases, leaving 8 bases not matched to a gene. The chain's CDR3 is CASQDGQGRETQYF. The CDR3 DNA sequence: TGTGCCAGCCAAGACGGACAGGGGAGAGAGACCCAGTACTTC.

V and J are TRBV7-9 and TRBJ1-2; D uncertain. Germline V CDR1 and CDR2: SEHNR, FQNEAQ (reference sequence). The CDR3 length is 15 residues. With 4 bases removed from V and 2 bases from J, the gap between germline ends came to 14 bases. The CDR3 DNA is TGTGCCAGCAGCTCCGGGTCGGTACCGAACTATGGCTACACCTTC. Protein product: CASSSGSVPNYGYTF.

The chain carries TRBV5-1 and TRBJ1-1, with unresolved D. Germline CDR1 is SGHRS and CDR2 is YFSETQ. This CDR3 is 16 amino acids long. V was cut by 0 bases and J by 4 bases, with 16 bases left in between. The CDR3 sequence is CASSLEPRSGGTEAFF. In nucleotides, the CDR3 is TGCGCCAGCAGCTTGGAACCCAGGAGTGGCGGCACTGAAGCTTTCTTT.